This TCR beta chain appears in the sequencing data of a study of brain T cells in children with intractable seizures. The V gene lost 1 base and the J gene lost 2 bases, with 5 bases spanning the gap. This CDR3 has 14 amino acids. Germline loops: CDR1 LNHNV, CDR2 YYDKDF (reference sequence). This clone has just one count. Its antigen is unknown. Generated by immunoSEQ multiplex PCR, the TCRdb table keeps only in-frame clones and is missing some. The sample has tens of thousands of clones; approximately 94% are singletons. General study results and limits: Only CDR3 sequence similarity suggested viral specificity, without known HCMV serostatus.

Sequenced material: peripheral blood, taken at surgery. V gene TRBV15 combines with J gene TRBJ2-2; D is uncertain. This receptor was obtained from a boy under two years old with tuberous sclerosis and intractable seizures. The CDR3 DNA reads TGTGCCACCAGCAGAGTGAGAAACACCGGGGAGCTGTTTTTT. This codes for CATSRVRNTGELFF.